This TCR beta chain was captured in a study of immune evolution from preneoplasia to lung adenocarcinoma. Germline assignment: CDR1 SGHTA and CDR2 FQGNSA. There are 13 residues in the CDR3. Trimming cost V 4 bases and J 5 bases, with 8 bases left between them. Only in-frame clones appear in the TCRdb table, and some are missing; sequencing was by immunoSEQ multiplex PCR. The sample lists over 3,500 clones, more than 65% seen once, with more than 13% in the top ten. Sequences were obtained from FFPE invasive lung adenocarcinoma tissue. This clonotype originated in an older person with invasive lung adenocarcinoma. Some clones in this sample may be carry-over from other donors' samples. The chain is built from TRBV7-2 and TRBJ2-2, with no clear D. CDR3: CASSSYYTGELFF. CDR3 coding DNA: TGTGCCAGCAGCTCGTACTATACCGGGGAGCTGTTTTTT.